This entry lists 30 T cell receptor beta chains sequenced from one sample in a study of T cells after yellow fever vaccination. From the 5' RACE reads, TCRdb called clonotypes with MiXCR, one entry per CDR3 protein. The sample has around 310,000 distinct CDR3 sequences; approximately 3.9% are singletons. This material consisted of PBMCs, taken on the day of the yellow fever booster vaccination. These receptors were taken from a man aged 18 to 30 who received the YFV17D yellow fever vaccine.

The J gene is TRBJ2-5, the V gene TRBV5-1; 8 positions match TRBD1. CDR1 SGHRS and CDR2 YFSETQ come from the germline V gene. The V segment lost 0 bases and the J segment 2 bases; nucleotides outside the gene matches: 3. The CDR3 totals 15 residues. CDR3 in DNA: TGCGCCAGCAGCTTGGGGACAGGGTGGCAAGAGACCCAGTACTTC. This encodes CASSLGTGWQETQYF.

There are many counts of this clonotype. The chain couples TRBV5-6 to TRBJ1-6, with 7 positions matching TRBD1. CDR3 length: 14 amino acids. The germline CDR1 and CDR2 sequences are SGHDT and YYEEEE. V was pared by 4 bases and J by 7 bases, with 5 bases of the junction left unmatched. CDR3 region: CASSRTGLNSPLHF. CDR3 bases: TGTGCCAGCAGCCGGACAGGATTAAATTCACCCCTCCACTTT.

Ten or more counts support this clonotype. V is TRBV5-1 and J is TRBJ1-2; TRBD1 matches 9 bases. Trimming cost V 4 bases and J 4 bases; bases outside gene matches: 8. The CDR3 totals 15 residues. CDR1 SGHRS and CDR2 YFSETQ come from the germline V gene. The CDR3 is CASSHLGQGPYGYTF. CDR3 nucleotides: TGCGCCAGCAGCCATTTGGGACAGGGCCCCTATGGCTACACCTTC. The full variable domain, in which reference TRBV5-1 and TRBJ1-2 provide the parts outside the CDR3, is KAGVTQTPRYLIKTRGQQVTLSCSPISGHRSVSWYQQTPGQGLQFLFEYFSETQRNKGNFPGRFSGRQFSNSRSEMNVSTLELGDSALYLCASSHLGQGPYGYTFGSGTRLTVV.

The table lists this clonotype with a few counts. The chain employs TRBV20-1 and TRBJ2-3, with TRBD2 matching over 12 bases. This CDR3 is built from 15 residues. From germline, CDR1 is DFQATT and CDR2 SNEGSKA (reference sequence). With 6 bases clipped from V and 0 bases from J, the junction kept 4 bases outside the gene matches. DNA for the CDR3: TGCAGTGCCCCCCTAGCGGGGGGGAGCACAGATACGCAGTATTTT. Its protein product is CSAPLAGGSTDTQYF.

This chain uses TRBV5-5 with TRBJ2-2; maybe TRBD1 (6 bases). Trimming removed 0 bases from V and 4 bases from J, with 10 bases in between. This CDR3 has 15 amino acids. Germline V gene lookup returns CDR1 SGHKS and CDR2 YYEKEE (reference sequence). In nucleotides, the CDR3 is TGTGCCAGCAGCTTGGCCCGACAGGTCACCGGGGAGCTGTTTTTT. Encoded protein: CASSLARQVTGELFF.

In this sample, this clonotype turned up many times. A much larger clone lies a single base off, so this may be a read error. J is TRBJ2-1 and V is TRBV7-2; D possibly corresponds to TRBD2 (5 bases). Germline CDR1 and CDR2: SGHTA and FQGNSA. Trimming stripped 1 base from V and 9 bases from J, with 7 bases between. The CDR3 is 12 amino acids. CDR3 protein: CASSLGGSEQFF. The CDR3 nucleotides are TGTGCCAGCAGCTTAGGAGGGAGTGAGCAGTTCTTC.

This clonotype was detected ten times or more. This chain connects TRBV20-1 to TRBJ1-3, with D unresolved. The CDR3 runs 12 residues. V dropped 4 bases and J dropped 2 bases, with 6 bases sitting between them. Germline V gene sequence: CDR1 DFQATT, CDR2 SNEGSKA (reference sequence). The CDR3 DNA reads TGCAGTGCTACAAGCGCTGGAAACACCATATATTTT. Protein: CSATSAGNTIYF.

A few counts support this clonotype. This chain joins TRBV9 and TRBJ2-5, with 10 bases fitting TRBD2. J gave up 5 bases and V 2 bases, and 6 bases lay outside the gene matches. The CDR3 spans 15 residues. Germline lookup yields CDR1 SGDLS and CDR2 YYNGEE. CDR3 region: CASSVTLAGVETQYF. CDR3 bases: TGTGCCAGCAGCGTGACCCTAGCGGGGGTCGAGACCCAGTACTTC.

There are many counts of this clonotype. J is TRBJ1-4 and V is TRBV5-1, with unresolved D. V shed 2 bases and J shed 8 bases, with 10 bases lying between them. The CDR3 runs to 13 residues. Germline values: CDR1 SGHRS, CDR2 YFSETQ. The CDR3 protein is CASSFFVGEKLFF. The CDR3 DNA is TGCGCCAGCAGCTTTTTCGTTGGGGAAAAACTGTTTTTT.

This clonotype was seen a handful of times. V usage is TRBV5-1 and J usage is TRBJ2-2; D not resolved. There are 16 residues in the CDR3. Trimming shortened V by 4 bases and J by 3 bases, and 16 bases separated the two germline ends. Germline V gives CDR1 SGHRS, CDR2 YFSETQ. CDR3 sequence (DNA): TGCGCCAGCAGCGTGACAAACCCGAGTTACACCGGGGAGCTGTTTTTT. Translation gives CASSVTNPSYTGELFF.

The genes are TRBV20-1 and TRBJ1-2; 9 nucleotides agree with TRBD1. The V segment lost 0 bases and the J segment 3 bases; nucleotides outside the gene matches: 2. Germline CDR1 reads DFQATT; CDR2 reads SNEGSKA (reference sequence). The CDR3 covers 14 residues. The DNA of the CDR3 is TGCAGTGCTAGAGAGGGACAGGGTCACTATGGCTACACCTTC. Encoded protein: CSAREGQGHYGYTF.

J is TRBJ2-1 and V is TRBV7-3; the match to TRBD2 covers 8 bases. CDR1 and CDR2 (germline): SGHTA, FQGTGA. The CDR3 consists of 17 residues. The junction had 16 bases not matched to a gene; V was cut back by 5 bases and J by 7 bases. The CDR3 DNA follows: TGTGCCAGCAGCCTAATGGCGGGGGGCCTAACCCCTAATGAGCAGTTCTTC. Protein product: CASSLMAGGLTPNEQFF.

This clonotype was counted ten times or more. The chain recombines TRBV5-1 with TRBJ2-2, with a possible D match to TRBD2 (5 bases). Germline CDR1 SGHRS, CDR2 YFSETQ. CDR3 length: 18 amino acids. With 1 base removed from V and 0 bases from J, the gap between germline ends came to 16 bases. Here the CDR3 DNA reads TGCGCCAGCAGCTTGCAGGTTCCCGGACTCGCGAACACCGGGGAGCTGTTTTTT. Translating gives CASSLQVPGLANTGELFF.

This clonotype has more than one count but fewer than ten. The chain links TRBV4-1 to TRBJ1-1, with D tentatively TRBD1 (6 bases). The germline gives CDR1 MGHRA, CDR2 YSYEKL. Trimming left V 4 bases short and J 0 bases short, with 12 bases between. This CDR3 comprises 15 residues. Written as DNA, the CDR3 is TGCGCCAGCAGCCGCACCGGACAGTTGAACACTGAAGCTTTCTTT. Residues: CASSRTGQLNTEAFF.

As regards this clonotype: Because the CDR3 is missing its conserved closing phenylalanine or tryptophan, this is likely a read error. The V call is TRBV25-1, the J call TRBJ2-5; tentatively, D is TRBD1 (5 bases). CDR1 and CDR2 from the germline V gene are MGHDK and SYGVNS. Between the trimmed V and J ends, which lost 1 base and 1 base, there was a span of 10 bases. This CDR3 is 15 amino acids long. CDR3 DNA sequence: TGTGCCAGCAGTGAATTGGGGCGAGGCCAAGAGACCCAGTACTAC. The encoded protein is CASSELGRGQETQYY.

This clonotype was observed a few times. The gene calls are TRBV19 and TRBJ1-1; a possible D gene is TRBD1 (5 bases). Germline-derived CDR1 and CDR2 are LNHDA and SQIVND (reference sequence). CDR3 length equals 17 residues. V lost 0 bases to trimming and J lost 2 bases, with 16 bases between them. This CDR3 reads CASSIEDLGEVNTEAFF. For the CDR3, the DNA is TGTGCCAGTAGTATAGAGGATTTGGGGGAAGTCAACACTGAAGCTTTCTTT.

This clonotype was observed at least ten times. This rearrangement joins TRBV5-6 to TRBJ2-7, with D perhaps TRBD2 (5 bases). V lost 4 bases and J 6 bases, leaving 17 bases between the germline ends. CDR1 is SGHDT, CDR2 YYEEEE, per germline. The CDR3 runs to 14 residues. The chain's CDR3 is CASSTPGINSEQYF. As DNA, the CDR3 is TGTGCCAGCAGCACCCCGGGGATTAACAGCGAGCAGTACTTC.

V is TRBV20-1 and J is TRBJ2-5; TRBD2 matches at 10 bases. The junction had 6 bases not matched to a gene; V was cut back by 0 bases and J by 2 bases. Germline values: CDR1 DFQATT, CDR2 SNEGSKA (reference sequence). This CDR3 has 16 amino acids. The CDR3 bases are TGCAGTGCTAGAGACCCTAGCGGGGGATCTCAAGAGACCCAGTACTTC. Residues: CSARDPSGGSQETQYF.

Only a few counts were recorded for this clonotype. The chain combines TRBV7-9 with TRBJ2-2, with a weak D call TRBD2 (7 bases). This CDR3 has 16 amino acids. Per the germline V gene, CDR1 is SEHNR and CDR2 is FQNEAQ (reference sequence). V lost 0 bases to trimming and J lost 4 bases, with 12 bases between them. Written as DNA, the CDR3 is TGTGCCAGCAGCTTAGCTCGGGGGGCGACCACCGGGGAGCTGTTTTTT. Translation: CASSLARGATTGELFF.

This clonotype has a count of ten or more. Being one base from a much bigger clone, this may be a read error. This sequence joins TRBV18 and TRBJ1-4, with a weak D call TRBD1 (6 bases). Germline V gives CDR1 KGHSH, CDR2 LQKENI. The CDR3 is made up of 18 amino acids. V lost 3 bases and J lost 3, with 20 bases in between. The CDR3 loop reads CASSPSVGGVAANEKLFF. As DNA, the CDR3 is TGTGCCAGCTCACCCTCGGTGGGGGGCGTCGCAGCTAATGAAAAACTGTTTTTT.

This clonotype has ten or more counts. The chain is built from TRBV5-1 and TRBJ2-3; a possible D gene is TRBD1 (5 bases). The CDR3 length is 15 residues. Germline V lookup: CDR1 SGHRS, CDR2 YFSETQ. Trimming removed 10 bases from V and 1 base from J, with 19 bases in between. The CDR3 spells CAVSPQGAGTDTQYF. The CDR3 nucleotides read TGCGCCGTATCCCCCCAGGGCGCCGGCACAGATACGCAGTATTTT.

This clonotype was seen at least ten times. The chain carries TRBV6-5 and TRBJ2-1, with a possible D match to TRBD1 (6 bases). Germline lookup yields CDR1 MNHEY and CDR2 SVGAGI. Deletions cut 5 bases from V and 9 bases from J, with 8 bases between. CDR3 length: 11 residues. CDR3 loop: CASSNRVEQFF. The CDR3 bases are TGTGCCAGCAGTAACAGGGTTGAGCAGTTCTTC.

The chain is built from TRBV11-2 and TRBJ2-7, with D possibly TRBD1 on 6 matching bases. Germline V gene data show CDR1 as SGHAT and CDR2 as FQNNGV. This CDR3 has 15 residues. Deletions cut 1 base from V and 2 bases from J, with 12 bases between. In nucleotides, the CDR3 is TGTGCCAGCAGCTTAGGGGTCAGGGGTCCCTACGAGCAGTACGTC. Its protein is CASSLGVRGPYEQYV.

This clonotype showed up many times. The chain carries TRBV6-6 and TRBJ2-5, with D possibly TRBD1 on 6 matching bases. Trimming left V 2 bases short and J 5 bases short, with 12 bases between. The CDR3 is made up of 14 amino acids. Germline CDR1 is MNHNY and CDR2 is SVGAGI (reference sequence). The CDR3 protein is CASSYPTGLETQYF. CDR3 coding DNA: TGTGCCAGCAGTTACCCTACAGGGTTGGAGACCCAGTACTTC.

This clonotype was recorded at least ten times. The chain recombines TRBV12-3 or TRBV12-4 with TRBJ2-4, with a possible D match to TRBD2 (7 bases). The CDR3 contains 16 residues. V shed 5 bases and J shed 5 bases, with 19 bases lying between them. This chain's CDR3 is CASSPTGGGSQNIQYF. The CDR3 region has the DNA TGTGCCAGCAGTCCGACGGGCGGGGGCTCCCAAAACATTCAGTACTTC.

This clonotype was picked up many times. The chain combines TRBV9 with TRBJ2-3, with a tentative D call TRBD1 (6 bases). The CDR3 is made up of 14 amino acids. Germline CDR1 is SGDLS and CDR2 is YYNGEE. V was cut by 3 bases and J by 2 bases, with 10 bases left in between. CDR3 sequence reads: CASSADRNTDTQYF. CDR3 nucleotides: TGTGCCAGCAGCGCGGACAGAAACACAGATACGCAGTATTTT.

In its sample, this clonotype was seen a few times. V gene TRBV29-1 combines with J gene TRBJ2-3; D unclear. CDR3 size: 14 residues. Between the trimmed V and J ends, which lost 8 bases and 3 bases, there was a span of 18 bases. The germline gives CDR1 SQVTM, CDR2 ANQGSEA. CDR3: CSQSPAPITDTQYF. The CDR3 nucleotides read TGCAGCCAAAGTCCCGCCCCGATTACAGATACGCAGTATTTT.

This clonotype appeared a few times. CDR3 DNA: TGCAGCGTAAAGACGGATCTTTACAATGAGCAGTTCTTC. It codes for CSVKTDLYNEQFF. V gene TRBV29-1 combines with J gene TRBJ2-1; D not resolved. Germline V CDR1 and CDR2: SQVTM, ANQGSEA. V lost 6 bases to trimming and J lost 4 bases, with 13 bases between them. This CDR3 has 13 residues.

This clonotype came up many times. CDR3: CASSQVSSRQYEQYF. The CDR3 DNA reads as TGCGCCAGCAGCCAAGTTTCCTCCCGACAATACGAGCAGTACTTC. V is TRBV4-1 and J is TRBJ2-7; D is unclear. Germline V lookup: CDR1 MGHRA, CDR2 YSYEKL. V gave up 1 base and J gave up 4 bases, with 14 bases separating them. The CDR3 contains 15 residues.

The gene calls are TRBV28 and TRBJ1-4; D not certain. This CDR3 is 13 amino acids long. V dropped 8 bases and J dropped 5 bases, with 12 bases sitting between them. Germline CDR1 and CDR2: MDHEN and SYDVKM. The CDR3 sequence is CASHERLNEKLFF. CDR3 in DNA: TGTGCCAGCCACGAACGGTTAAATGAAAAACTGTTTTTT.